The 29 T cell receptor beta chains below come from one sample, sequenced in a study of blood T cells in healthy people across ages. The authors ran a second PCR of roughly 6 to 12 cycles using a sample-barcoded 5' primer and a J-beta primer mix. TCRdb independently ran MiXCR on the 5' RACE reads; one entry per CDR3 protein. Among about 1.4 million distinct CDR3 sequences listed, approximately 59% were seen once. Sequenced input: blood. These receptors all come from a man younger than 35 in good health.

The chain couples TRBV28 to TRBJ2-1; TRBD2 might be the D (6 bases). Per the germline V gene, CDR1 is MDHEN and CDR2 is SYDVKM. V lost 3 bases and J 8 bases, leaving 14 bases between the germline ends. The CDR3 is 14 residues long. CDR3 nucleotides: TGTGCCAGCAGTTTCGAGGCGGGATACCATGAGCAGTTCTTC. Protein sequence: CASSFEAGYHEQFF.

This CDR3 reads CSAHAMASLRTDTQYF. CDR3 bases: TGCAGTGCCCACGCGATGGCTAGCTTAAGGACAGATACGCAGTATTTT. The V call is TRBV20-1, the J call TRBJ2-3; a possible D gene is TRBD2 (5 bases). V was pared by 6 bases and J by 3 bases, with 22 bases between. The germline V gene has CDR1 DFQATT and CDR2 SNEGSKA (reference sequence). The CDR3 totals 16 residues.

This chain connects TRBV7-9 to TRBJ2-2, with D tentatively TRBD2 (5 bases). The germline CDR1 and CDR2 sequences are SEHNR and FQNEAQ (reference sequence). V lost 6 bases, J lost 7 bases, and 18 bases lay in between. This CDR3 has 15 amino acids. CDR3 protein: CASSRLWEIHGELFF. CDR3 DNA: TGTGCCAGCAGTCGCCTGTGGGAGATCCACGGGGAGCTGTTTTTT.

Comment on this clonotype: It may be a read error: a sequence one base away is much more abundant. The rearrangement links TRBV20-1 to TRBJ2-5; TRBD1 aligns across 11 bases. This CDR3 spans 16 amino acids. The germline V gene encodes CDR1 DFQATT and CDR2 SNEGSKA (reference sequence). CDR3: CSAPQWDRGLFETKYF. DNA for the CDR3: TGCAGTGCTCCCCAGTGGGACAGGGGGTTATTTGAGACCAAGTACTTC.

This clonotype appeared a few times. This chain links TRBV27 with TRBJ1-4; D is undetermined. The V gene lost 6 bases and the J gene lost 7 bases, with 12 bases spanning the gap. This CDR3 spans 13 amino acids. CDR1 and CDR2 from the germline V gene are MNHEY and SMNVEV (reference sequence). CDR3 protein: CASRGITGEKLFF. As DNA, the CDR3 is TGTGCCAGCAGAGGAATCACCGGTGAAAAACTGTTTTTT.

A single count supports this clonotype. This rearrangement joins TRBV27 to TRBJ2-1; TRBD2 aligns across 7 bases. This CDR3 spans 15 amino acids. The germline CDR1 and CDR2 sequences are MNHEY and SMNVEV (reference sequence). V was clipped by 5 bases and J by 7 bases; unmatched bases: 11. The CDR3 spells CASSPPGGPDNEQFF. The CDR3 DNA is TGTGCCAGCAGTCCCCCGGGGGGACCGGATAATGAGCAGTTCTTC.

This chain links TRBV5-1 with TRBJ1-2; D is undetermined. CDR3 size: 15 residues. The V and J ends lost 0 bases and 4 bases respectively, with 13 bases between them. Germline assignment: CDR1 SGHRS and CDR2 YFSETQ. DNA for the CDR3: TGCGCCAGCAGCTTGGATGTGACGGGTACCTATGGCTACACCTTC. Protein sequence: CASSLDVTGTYGYTF.

This chain uses TRBV4-1 with TRBJ2-2; D is perhaps TRBD1 or TRBD2 (6 bases each). CDR1 is MGHRA and CDR2 is YSYEKL in the germline V gene. This CDR3 spans 18 amino acids. Trimming shortened V by 2 bases and J by 6 bases, and 22 bases separated the two germline ends. CDR3 protein: CASSQSRGLGGASGELFF. CDR3 DNA sequence: TGCGCCAGCAGCCAATCCCGAGGATTGGGGGGCGCATCCGGGGAGCTGTTTTTT.

The V and J genes are TRBV7-9 and TRBJ2-5; TRBD1 agrees at 8 bases. With the DNA end fitting TRBJ2-7 better, the J assignment may be wrong. The CDR3 covers 15 residues. Germline V gene lookup returns CDR1 SEHNR and CDR2 FQNEAQ (reference sequence). The CDR3 here is CASSPPTGGDYEQYF. CDR3 in DNA: TGTGCCAGCAGCCCCCCCACAGGGGGAGACTACGAGCAGTACTTC.

As regards this clonotype: A read error is the likely source, as a far larger clone sits one nucleotide away. The chain uses TRBV7-9 and TRBJ2-1; D gene ambiguous. TRBJ2-7 matches the DNA end more closely, so the J call is doubtful. The CDR3 is made up of 11 amino acids. Germline V gives CDR1 SEHNR, CDR2 FQNEAQ (reference sequence). CDR3 protein: CASSIGNEQYF. The CDR3 coding sequence is TGTGCCAGCAGCATCGGCAATGAGCAGTACTTC.

This clonotype has only a few counts. The chain couples TRBV7-2 to TRBJ2-5, with 13 bases matching TRBD2. Trimming took 4 bases from V and 4 from J; bases not matched to a gene: 6. This CDR3 is 16 amino acids long. CDR1 and CDR2 from the germline V gene are SGHTA and FQGNSA. CDR3 coding DNA: TGTGCCAGCAGCTCCGGACTAGCGGGGGTCGGAGAGACCCAGTACTTC. It encodes CASSSGLAGVGETQYF.

The V gene is TRBV20-1, the J gene TRBJ2-1, with 12 bases aligning to TRBD1. V was pared by 2 bases and J by 10 bases, with 6 bases of the junction left unmatched. The CDR3 loop spans 14 amino acids. The germline gives CDR1 DFQATT, CDR2 SNEGSKA (reference sequence). DNA of the CDR3: TGCAGTGCTAGACCGGGACAGGGGGCCTGGGAGCAGTTCTTC. This translates into CSARPGQGAWEQFF.

The chain couples TRBV4-3 to TRBJ2-5; 9 nucleotides align to TRBD2. CDR1 is LGHNA and CDR2 is YSLEER in the germline V gene. The CDR3 spans 16 residues. V was clipped by 4 bases and J by 2 bases; unmatched bases: 8. The CDR3 bases are TGCGCCAGCAGCCCCTTTCTAGCGGGGAGGCAAGAGACCCAGTACTTC. This translates into CASSPFLAGRQETQYF.

This sequence joins TRBV2 and TRBJ2-3, with 7 bases matching TRBD2. The CDR3 runs to 15 residues. J lost 3 bases, V lost 6 bases, and 9 bases had no gene match. CDR1 SNHLY and CDR2 FYNNEI come from the germline V gene. In DNA, the CDR3 is TGTGCCAGCAGGGATACTAGCGCGGGGACAGATACGCAGTATTTT. Translating gives CASRDTSAGTDTQYF.

This chain connects TRBV20-1 to TRBJ2-7; 8 nucleotides line up with TRBD2. Germline-derived CDR1 and CDR2 are DFQATT and SNEGSKA (reference sequence). The CDR3 consists of 15 residues. V lost 0 bases and J lost 4; bases outside the gene matches: 8. The CDR3 sequence: CSARDRAGEGYEQYF. DNA for the CDR3: TGCAGTGCTAGAGATCGAGCGGGGGAAGGGTACGAGCAGTACTTC.

The chain links TRBV28 to TRBJ2-7; D gene unclear. CDR1 MDHEN and CDR2 SYDVKM come from the germline V gene. The CDR3 runs to 13 residues. V was pared by 6 bases and J by 3 bases, with 12 bases between. The CDR3 nucleotides are TGTGCCAGCAGCACGGCCCCCCTCTACGAGCAGTACTTC. This sequence encodes CASSTAPLYEQYF.

The chain combines TRBV4-2 with TRBJ2-1; perhaps D is TRBD1 or TRBD2 (5 bases each). Germline CDR1 is LGHNA and CDR2 is YNFKEQ. There are 14 residues in the CDR3. V was cut by 5 bases and J by 2 bases, with 10 bases left in between. CDR3: CASSTLGAYNEQFF. The CDR3 bases are TGTGCCAGCAGCACTTTGGGGGCCTACAATGAGCAGTTCTTC.

This clonotype was detected a few times. The CDR3 spells CASSAFGYEQYF. The CDR3, as DNA: TGTGCCAGCAGTGCCTTCGGGTACGAGCAGTACTTC. V gene TRBV25-1 combines with J gene TRBJ2-4; D not certain. Matching the DNA end better, TRBJ2-7 makes the J call doubtful. CDR1 MGHDK and CDR2 SYGVNS come from the germline V gene. The CDR3 is made up of 12 amino acids.

This clonotype was observed at least ten times. A much larger clone differs by one base, so this may be a read error. This chain links TRBV13 with TRBJ2-7, with 7 bases lining up with TRBD2. The V gene end was trimmed by 2 bases and the J gene end by 2 bases; junction bases not matched to a gene: 6. The CDR3 extends over 15 amino acids. Germline V gene lookup returns CDR1 PRHDT and CDR2 FYEKMQ (reference sequence). The DNA for the CDR3 is TGTGCCAGCAGCTTAAAGCGAGCGGGAACCTACGAGCAGTACTTC. This encodes CASSLKRAGTYEQYF.

The V and J genes are TRBV5-1 and TRBJ2-4; D might be TRBD1 or TRBD2, each matching 7 bases. V was trimmed by 4 bases and J by 13 bases, leaving 15 bases between them. Germline V lookup: CDR1 SGHRS, CDR2 YFSETQ. The length of the CDR3 is 12 residues. This chain's CDR3 is CASSGSGTEQYF. CDR3 nucleotide sequence: TGCGCCAGCAGCGGCAGCGGGACAGAGCAGTACTTC.

The rearrangement uses TRBV10-2 and TRBJ2-4; 7 positions agree with TRBD2. TRBJ2-7 matches the DNA end more closely, so the J call is doubtful. This CDR3 spans 14 amino acids. Germline CDR1 reads WSHSY; CDR2 reads SAAADI. CDR3 in amino acids: CASSGVGGIDEQYF. In DNA form, the CDR3 reads TGCGCCAGCAGTGGTGTGGGAGGGATTGACGAGCAGTACTTC.

The gene calls are TRBV27 and TRBJ1-6; tentatively, D is TRBD1 (5 bases). Germline CDR1 is MNHEY and CDR2 is SMNVEV (reference sequence). The V end was cut by 0 bases, the J end by 13 bases, with 16 bases between. CDR3 length: 15 residues. CDR3 region: CASSLSGRVFSPLHF. The CDR3 coding sequence is TGTGCCAGCAGTTTATCGGGCAGGGTGTTTAGCCCCCTCCACTTT.

The V call is TRBV6-5, the J call TRBJ2-1, with D hard to call. Germline V gene sequence: CDR1 MNHEY, CDR2 SVGAGI. The CDR3 has 13 amino acids. Between the trimmed V and J ends, which lost 4 bases and 12 bases, there was a span of 16 bases. This chain's CDR3 is CASSFKLGDGQFF. The CDR3 coding sequence is TGTGCCAGCAGTTTTAAGTTGGGCGACGGGCAGTTCTTC.

This clonotype was observed at least ten times. The chain has TRBV7-9 and TRBJ2-7; D ambiguous. Per the germline V gene, CDR1 is SEHNR and CDR2 is FQNEAQ (reference sequence). The CDR3 has 12 residues. Trimming removed 3 bases from V and 4 bases from J, with 7 bases in between. Here the CDR3 DNA reads TGTGCCAGCAGCTTTCTACCGTACGAGCAGTACTTC. Translated: CASSFLPYEQYF.

The chain has TRBV6-1 and TRBJ2-1; 12 nucleotides line up with TRBD2. V gave up 4 bases and J gave up 6 bases; unmatched junction bases: 7. The CDR3 contains 16 residues. In germline, CDR1 is MNHNS, CDR2 SASEGT. DNA of the CDR3: TGTGCCAGCAGTGGACGTCTAGCGGGAGGGTTCAATGAGCAGTTCTTC. The encoded protein is CASSGRLAGGFNEQFF.

This chain's CDR3 is CASTRDTDSYNEQFF. CDR3 DNA: TGTGCCAGCACCCGAGACACCGACTCCTACAATGAGCAGTTCTTC. The chain links TRBV6-5 to TRBJ2-1; D gene uncertain. This CDR3 contains 15 residues. Trimming left V 7 bases short and J 0 bases short, with 13 bases between. Germline assignment: CDR1 MNHEY and CDR2 SVGAGI.

This clonotype has more than one count but fewer than ten. This chain connects TRBV6-5 to TRBJ1-1; TRBD1 is a possible D gene (5 bases). Trimming removed 6 bases at V and 4 bases at J, with 12 bases between. The CDR3 spans 13 residues. CDR1 and CDR2 from the germline V gene are MNHEY and SVGAGI. The chain's CDR3 is CASSIDSATEAFF. CDR3 coding DNA: TGTGCCAGCAGCATCGACAGTGCCACTGAAGCTTTCTTT.

This clonotype came up a few times. This chain uses TRBV6-2 or TRBV6-3 with TRBJ2-7; tentative D call: TRBD1 (5 bases). The germline V gene has CDR1 MNHEY and CDR2 SVGEGT. The length of the CDR3 is 15 residues. The V gene lost 3 bases and the J gene lost 3 bases, with 15 bases spanning the gap. DNA for the CDR3: TGTGCCAGCAGTTATCAGGGAAGCACGGGCTACGAGCAGTACTTC. As protein: CASSYQGSTGYEQYF.

The chain joins TRBV5-5 to TRBJ2-5; 7 positions agree with TRBD1. Germline lookup yields CDR1 SGHKS and CDR2 YYEKEE (reference sequence). Trimming cost V 0 bases and J 5 bases; bases outside gene matches: 10. This CDR3 has 16 amino acids. CDR3 residues: CASSLAFNRGRETQYF. The CDR3, as DNA: TGTGCCAGCAGCTTGGCCTTTAACAGGGGAAGGGAGACCCAGTACTTC.